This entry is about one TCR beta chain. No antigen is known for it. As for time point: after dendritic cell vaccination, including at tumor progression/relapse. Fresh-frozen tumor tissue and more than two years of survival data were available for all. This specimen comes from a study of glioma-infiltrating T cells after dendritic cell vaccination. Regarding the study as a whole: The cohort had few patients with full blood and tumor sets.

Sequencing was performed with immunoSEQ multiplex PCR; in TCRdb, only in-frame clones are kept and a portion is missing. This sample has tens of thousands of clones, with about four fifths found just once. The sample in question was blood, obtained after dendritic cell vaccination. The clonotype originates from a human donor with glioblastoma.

Written as DNA, the CDR3 is TGTGCCACCAGCAACAGGGGGGGGGATGAGCAGTTCTTC. As protein: CATSNRGGDEQFF. The chain uses TRBV15 and TRBJ2-1, with D possibly TRBD1 on 8 matching bases. This CDR3 spans 13 amino acids. The V and J ends lost 4 bases and 8 bases respectively, with 12 bases between them. Germline values: CDR1 LNHNV, CDR2 YYDKDF (reference sequence).